These T cell receptor beta chains were read from a single sample in a study of blood T cell repertoires in COVID-19. Clones were read by immunoSEQ multiplex PCR, and TCRdb kept only the in-frame ones, dropping some. The sample holds around 190,000 clones, approximately 88% seen once. The sample was PBMCs or T cells enriched from blood (not recorded which). These TCRs come from a woman between 18 and 29 years old who had recovered from COVID-19. Both conserved end residues are part of each CDR3. A D gene is named only where the DNA matches it firmly. Expanded clones get a size class; other rows say once, few or many, or leave the size out.

>TRBV6-5|NA|TRBD1|TRBJ1-1
CASGRGENTEAFF
TGTGCCAGCGGCAGGGGGGAGAACACTGAAGCTTTCTTT
>TRBV29-1|NA|TRBD2|TRBJ2-5
CSVMTSGFSSVQYF
TGCAGCGTTATGACTAGCGGGTTCTCGAGTGTCCAGTACTTC
>TRBV5-4|NA|TRBD1|TRBJ2-7
CASSSVGWDRASYEQYF
TGTGCCAGCAGCTCGGTGGGGTGGGACAGGGCCTCCTACGAGCAGTACTTC
>TRBV27|NA|TRBD1|TRBJ1-6
CASSPQIPWTGKNSPLHF
TGTGCCAGCAGTCCTCAAATCCCCTGGACAGGGAAAAATTCACCCCTCCACTTT
>TRBV7-3|NA|NA|TRBJ2-1
CASSLVANPSTEQFF
TGTGCCAGCAGCTTAGTGGCCAACCCTTCAACTGAGCAGTTCTTC
>TRBV14|NA|NA|TRBJ2-7
CASSQERDEQYF
TGTGCCAGCAGCCAAGAACGAGACGAGCAGTACTTC
>TRBV5-1|NA|TRBD1|TRBJ2-7
CASRREGTGGTYEQYF
TGCGCCAGCAGACGAGAAGGGACAGGGGGTACCTACGAGCAGTACTTC
>TRBV19|NA|NA|TRBJ1-5
CASSMDSYQPQHF
TGTGCCAGTAGTATGGACAGCTATCAGCCCCAGCATTTT
>TRBV23-1|few|NA|TRBJ1-4
CASSQAQGGQSEKLFF
TGCGCCAGCAGTCAAGCGCAGGGTGGTCAGAGTGAAAAACTGTTTTTT
>TRBV2|NA|TRBD2|TRBJ2-2
CATGTSVSGELFF
TGTGCCACCGGGACTAGCGTCTCCGGGGAGCTGTTTTTT
>TRBV2|NA|NA|TRBJ1-1
CASSEPEGYEAFF
TGTGCCAGCAGTGAACCCGAGGGCTATGAAGCTTTCTTT